The rows below give T cell receptor beta chains drawn from one sample of a study of T-cell memory formation after mild COVID-19. MiXCR, applied by TCRdb to the 5' RACE reads, yields one record per CDR3 protein. The data show 150,000 to 200,000 distinct CDR3 sequences, over 10% seen once. Sequencing was done on a sample of PBMCs or a T cell subset sorted from them (not recorded which). All receptors come from a man aged 18 to 35 who had mild COVID-19 (a few samples of this study predate the infection). Cell type and time point are not known. The CDR3 runs from the conserved cysteine through the conserved F or W. The order of the fields is V gene, D gene, clone size, J gene, CDR3 DNA, CDR3 protein. The D gene is left open where the match is weak. Expanded clones are given a class, and other clones once, few, many or no size at all.

TRBV2	NA	few	TRBJ1-6	TGTGCCAGCAGTGGACTCAGGAATAATTCACCCCTCCACTTT	CASSGLRNNSPLHF
TRBV7-2	TRBD2	few	TRBJ2-5	TGTGCCAGCAGCACCGGACTAGCGGCGGAGACCCAGTACTTC	CASSTGLAAETQYF
TRBV2	TRBD2	few	TRBJ2-7	TGTGCTACCCACCCAGGGACTACGGCCTACGAGCAGTACTTC	CATHPGTTAYEQYF
TRBV2	NA	NA	TRBJ2-5	TGTGCCAGCAGTGAACTGCCGGTGACCCAGTACTTC	CASSELPVTQYF
TRBV9	NA	few	TRBJ2-7	TGTGCCAGCAGCGTAGCCATGGAGAGGGGAGAGCAGTACTTC	CASSVAMERGEQYF
TRBV2	NA	few	TRBJ2-3	TGTGCCAGCAGTGAGGGGCTAACTGGAGCAGATACGCAGTATTTT	CASSEGLTGADTQYF
TRBV5-1	NA	NA	TRBJ2-7	TGCGCCAGCAGTCGCGACTCTCTCAGTTACTACGAGCAGTACTTC	CASSRDSLSYYEQYF
TRBV5-1	TRBD1	NA	TRBJ1-1	TGCGCCAGCAGCTTGGTGACAGGGGGAGGCACTGAAGCTTTCTTT	CASSLVTGGGTEAFF
TRBV20-1	NA	few	TRBJ1-6	TGCAGTGCTCCCCCCCAGGGATCGAATTCACCCCTCCACTTT	CSAPPQGSNSPLHF
TRBV6-5	NA	once	TRBJ2-2	TGTGCCAGCAGTTACTCAGGGGTGGGGACCGGGGGGCTGTTTTTT	CASSYSGVGTGGLFF
TRBV20-1	TRBD2	NA	TRBJ2-3	TGCAGTGCTAGTAAAGCGGGGGGCACAGATACGCAGTATTTT	CSASKAGGTDTQYF
TRBV29-1	NA	NA	TRBJ2-5	TGCAGCGCCCGAACTAGGTTTCGGGAGACCCAGTACTTC	CSARTRFRETQYF
TRBV7-2	NA	once	TRBJ2-3	TGTGCCAGCAGCTTATCGGTTCCCCCCGATACGCAGTATTTT	CASSLSVPPDTQYF
TRBV5-5	NA	few	TRBJ2-3	TGTGCCAGCAGCTTGTCTCGGAGAAGCACAGATACGCAGTATTTT	CASSLSRRSTDTQYF
TRBV20-1	TRBD1	few	TRBJ2-7	TGCAGTGCTAGAGGGCCAGGGGGAGTCTACGAGCAGTACTTC	CSARGPGGVYEQYF
TRBV7-6	NA	few	TRBJ2-5	TGTGCCAGCAGCTTAGAGGCAGTGGGGGAGACCCAGTACTTC	CASSLEAVGETQYF
TRBV10-3	NA	NA	TRBJ2-7	TGTGCCATCAGTGAGTCGGGTACCTACGAGCAGTACTTC	CAISESGTYEQYF
TRBV6-2/TRBV6-3	TRBD1	few	TRBJ1-5	TGTGCCAGCAGGGGGGACAGGGGGCCTCGTCAGCCCCAGCATTTT	CASRGDRGPRQPQHF
TRBV4-1	NA	NA	TRBJ2-7	TGCGCCAGCAGCCCGCCCCGAGGGGAGAGAAGCGAGCAGTACTTC	CASSPPRGERSEQYF
TRBV29-1	NA	few	TRBJ1-2	TGCAGCGCTCCGGAACATTATGGCTACACCTTC	CSAPEHYGYTF
TRBV20-1	NA	NA	TRBJ1-6	TGCAGTGCTAGAGATCCACAGGGAGGGTCACCCCTCCACTTT	CSARDPQGGSPLHF
TRBV5-1	NA	NA	TRBJ2-2	TGCGCCAGCAGCCGTGACATTCTGCCGGGAACCGGGGAGCTGTTTTTT	CASSRDILPGTGELFF
TRBV5-1	NA	NA	TRBJ1-2	TGCGCCAGCACAGGGGCTCCCTCTGACTATGGCTACACCTTC	CASTGAPSDYGYTF
TRBV4-1	NA	few	TRBJ2-3	TGCGCCAGCAGCCAAGAAACACAGCCTAGCACAGATACGCAGTATTTT	CASSQETQPSTDTQYF
TRBV29-1	NA	many	TRBJ2-5	TGCAGCACCCAAAGGGGGGCGGAAGAGACCCAGTACTTC	CSTQRGAEETQYF
TRBV5-6	NA	few	TRBJ2-2	TGTGCCAGCAGCTTGGGCGTGACCACCGGGGAGCTGTTTTTT	CASSLGVTTGELFF
TRBV20-1	NA	many	TRBJ1-2	TGCAGTGCGGCAGCCAGCCTTTATGGCTACACCTTC	CSAAASLYGYTF
TRBV4-3	TRBD2	few	TRBJ2-7	TGCGCCAGCAGCCAAGATTGGGGTAGCGGGGCGAAATACGAGCAGTACTTC	CASSQDWGSGAKYEQYF
TRBV7-2	NA	NA	TRBJ2-7	TGTGCCAGCAGCCGACAGGCCTACGAGCAGTACTTC	CASSRQAYEQYF
TRBV6-5	NA	NA	TRBJ2-5	TGTGCCAGCAGTTACTCGAGCAGGGAATTGGGGGAGACCCAGTACTTC	CASSYSSRELGETQYF
TRBV5-5	TRBD1	NA	TRBJ1-2	TGTGCCAGCAGCTCCCGTAGACAGGGAAACTATGGCTACACCTTC	CASSSRRQGNYGYTF
TRBV4-1	NA	NA	TRBJ1-2	TGCGCCAGCAGCCAAGTGACTCGGGGGCCGAGGTATGGCTACACCTTC	CASSQVTRGPRYGYTF
TRBV20-1	NA	NA	TRBJ1-3	TGCAGTGCCATACTGGGGAGCGGAAACACCATATATTTT	CSAILGSGNTIYF
TRBV5-4	NA	once	TRBJ2-3	TGTGCCAGCACCGGAGAGCGCACAGATACGCAGTATTTT	CASTGERTDTQYF
TRBV12-3/TRBV12-4	NA	few	TRBJ1-1	TGTGCCAGCAAGGTCGGCAGGAGGGGAGGCACTGAAGCTTTCTTT	CASKVGRRGGTEAFF
TRBV18	TRBD1	few	TRBJ1-1	TGTGCCAGCTCACCGGGACAGATGAACACTGAAGCTTTCTTT	CASSPGQMNTEAFF
TRBV12-3/TRBV12-4	NA	NA	TRBJ1-2	TGTGCCAGCAGTGGAAGGACGCGCAGCTATGGCTACACCTTC	CASSGRTRSYGYTF
TRBV7-9	NA	few	TRBJ2-3	TGTGCCAGCAGCTTTTGGACAGGCACAGATACGCAGTATTTT	CASSFWTGTDTQYF
TRBV7-2	NA	few	TRBJ2-7	TGTGCCAGCAGCTTACTCCCAGGCCTGGCCTACGAGCAGTACTTC	CASSLLPGLAYEQYF
TRBV7-9	NA	NA	TRBJ1-2	TGTGCCAGCAGCTTAGTTAGGGGCCCTAGGAATGGCTACACCTTC	CASSLVRGPRNGYTF
TRBV7-9	NA	few	TRBJ2-3	TGTGCCAGCAGACCTAAGCGGGCAGGCAGCACAGATACGCAGTATTTT	CASRPKRAGSTDTQYF
TRBV4-3	NA	few	TRBJ1-5	TGCGCCAGCAGCCAAGATCTAAGTCAGCCCCAGCATTTT	CASSQDLSQPQHF